These 14 T cell receptor beta chains originate from one sample sequenced in a study of T-cell memory formation after mild COVID-19. TCRdb fed the 5' RACE reads into MiXCR, producing one record per CDR3 protein. The sample contains some 210,000 distinct CDR3 sequences, under 30% of which appear only once. Sequencing was done on a sample of PBMCs or a T cell subset sorted from them (not recorded which). The receptors here all came from an adult woman who had mild COVID-19 (a few samples of this study predate the infection). Cell type and time point are not known.

The J gene is TRBJ2-7, the V gene TRBV29-1, with a tentative D call TRBD1 (5 bases). Trimming took 4 bases from V and 3 from J, leaving 10 bases between them. Per germline, CDR1 SQVTM and CDR2 ANQGSEA. The CDR3 sequence is 12 residues long. CDR3 sequence: CSVVWGLYEQYF. The DNA of the CDR3 is TGCAGCGTTGTTTGGGGCCTCTACGAGCAGTACTTC.

This clonotype was seen only a few times. The chain is built from TRBV6-2 or TRBV6-3 and TRBJ1-5; 9 nucleotides align to TRBD1. Germline V gives CDR1 MNHEY, CDR2 SVGEGT. J lost 3 bases, V lost 6 bases, and 9 bases had no gene match. CDR3 length: 16 residues. The CDR3 region has the DNA TGTGCCAGCAGAACTCCGGGACAGGGTTACAATCAGCCCCAGCATTTT. Residues: CASRTPGQGYNQPQHF.

There are a few counts of this clonotype. The chain links TRBV27 to TRBJ2-7; the D gene is possibly TRBD2 (5 bases). The CDR3 totals 14 residues. CDR1 and CDR2 (germline): MNHEY, SMNVEV (reference sequence). V was trimmed by 6 bases and J by 7 bases, leaving 19 bases between them. CDR3 nucleotides: TGTGCCAGCAGCCCCGGCCTAGGGCCGGGAGAGCAGTACTTC. Translating gives CASSPGLGPGEQYF.

This clonotype was seen more than once but under ten times. The chain uses TRBV12-3 or TRBV12-4 and TRBJ1-2; no clear D. The CDR3 covers 11 residues. Trimming pared 8 bases from V and 3 bases from J, leaving 7 bases between. CDR3 protein: CASGRHYGYTF. CDR3 nucleotide sequence: TGTGCCAGCGGACGTCACTATGGCTACACCTTC.

V gene TRBV5-6 combines with J gene TRBJ1-1; possible D gene TRBD1, 6 bases. V lost 5 bases, J lost 3 bases, and 17 bases lay in between. Germline CDR1 reads SGHDT; CDR2 reads YYEEEE. This CDR3 is built from 15 residues. CDR3: CASSFGTGAYTEAFF. In DNA, the CDR3 is TGTGCCAGCAGTTTTGGGACGGGGGCGTACACTGAAGCTTTCTTT.

J is TRBJ2-5 and V is TRBV18; D call uncertain. The length of the CDR3 is 12 residues. The V end was cut by 3 bases, the J end by 9 bases, with 11 bases between. Germline V gene data show CDR1 as KGHSH and CDR2 as LQKENI. The CDR3 here is CASSPTTSPQYF. DNA of the CDR3: TGTGCCAGCTCACCGACCACCAGTCCCCAGTACTTC.

The rearrangement links TRBV12-3 or TRBV12-4 to TRBJ2-2, with 8 bases matching TRBD2. Losses at the gene ends were 10 bases for V and 0 bases for J; bases not matched to a gene: 4. The CDR3 runs to 14 residues. CDR3 amino acids: CATATSANTGELFF. The CDR3 DNA is TGTGCCACCGCGACTAGCGCGAACACCGGGGAGCTGTTTTTT.

The sample holds a few counts of this clonotype. The V call is TRBV18, the J call TRBJ2-1, with D perhaps TRBD1 or TRBD2 (5 bases each). The CDR3 runs to 13 residues. Looked up from germline, CDR1 is KGHSH and CDR2 is LQKENI. The V end was cut by 3 bases, the J end by 14 bases, with 17 bases between. CDR3 DNA: TGTGCCAGCTCACCGAGGGACGGACCCAGGGAGTTCTTC. It codes for CASSPRDGPREFF.

In this sample, this clonotype turned up once. CDR3 loop: CASSRGTVTGELFF. The CDR3 DNA is TGTGCCAGCAGTCGAGGGACAGTCACCGGGGAGCTGTTTTTT. The V and J genes are TRBV12-3 or TRBV12-4 and TRBJ2-2; 7 positions agree with TRBD1. The junction had 4 bases not matched to a gene; V was cut back by 5 bases and J by 4 bases. The length of the CDR3 is 14 residues.

In its sample, this clonotype was seen a few times. V usage is TRBV5-1 and J usage is TRBJ1-5, with D maybe TRBD1 (6 bases). Germline lookup yields CDR1 SGHRS and CDR2 YFSETQ. The length of the CDR3 is 13 residues. V dropped 4 bases and J dropped 9 bases, with 14 bases sitting between them. The chain's CDR3 is CASSDGGAGPQHF. The CDR3 DNA follows: TGCGCCAGCAGCGATGGGGGGGCTGGGCCCCAGCATTTT.

V usage is TRBV19 and J usage is TRBJ1-2; 7 nucleotides match TRBD1. V shed 6 bases, J shed 5 bases, and the junction held 12 bases outside the gene matches. The CDR3 consists of 15 residues. Germline CDR1 is LNHDA and CDR2 is SQIVND (reference sequence). CDR3 bases: TGTGCCAGTAGAAGACCCGACAGGGATATATATGGCTACACCTTC. Its protein is CASRRPDRDIYGYTF. The full variable domain, its missing parts supplied by reference TRBV19 and TRBJ1-2, is DGGITQSPKYLFRKEGQNVTLSCEQNLNHDAMYWYRQDPGQGLRLIYYSQIVNDFQKGDIAEGYSVSREKKESFPLTVTSAQKNPTAFYLCASRRPDRDIYGYTFGSGTRLTVV.

This clonotype was detected only a few times. The chain has TRBV6-2 or TRBV6-3 and TRBJ2-7; D possibly corresponds to TRBD2 (5 bases). Germline loops: CDR1 MNHEY, CDR2 SVGEGT. The CDR3 is 14 residues long. With 5 bases removed from V and 0 bases from J, the gap between germline ends came to 11 bases. CDR3 sequence (DNA): TGTGCCAGCAGTCTAGGACTGCCCTCCTACGAGCAGTACTTC. As protein: CASSLGLPSYEQYF.

The chain is built from TRBV20-1 and TRBJ2-5; 12 nucleotides align to TRBD2. The CDR3 is 18 amino acids. V was pared by 4 bases and J by 5 bases, with 17 bases of the junction left unmatched. Germline assignment: CDR1 DFQATT and CDR2 SNEGSKA (reference sequence). The CDR3 here is CSAKGPTMTSGRVETQYF. CDR3 nucleotide sequence: TGCAGTGCTAAGGGGCCCACCATGACTAGCGGGAGAGTTGAGACCCAGTACTTC.

In its sample, this clonotype was seen a few times. The chain carries TRBV25-1 and TRBJ1-3; the D gene is possibly TRBD1 (5 bases). The CDR3 is made up of 15 amino acids. The ends were cut back, 8 bases at V and 0 bases at J, with 14 bases in the middle. CDR1 is MGHDK and CDR2 is SYGVNS in the germline V gene. The CDR3 DNA sequence: TGTGCCAGCCGGGGTGACAGCTACTCTGGAAACACCATATATTTT. It is translated as CASRGDSYSGNTIYF.